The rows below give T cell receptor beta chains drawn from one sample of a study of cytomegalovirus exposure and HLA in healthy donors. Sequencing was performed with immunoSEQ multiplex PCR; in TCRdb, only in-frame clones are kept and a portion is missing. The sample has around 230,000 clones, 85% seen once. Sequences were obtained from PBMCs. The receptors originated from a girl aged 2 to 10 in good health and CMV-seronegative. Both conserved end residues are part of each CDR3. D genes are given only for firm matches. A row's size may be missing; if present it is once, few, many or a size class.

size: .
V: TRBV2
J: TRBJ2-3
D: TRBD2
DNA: TGTGCCGAGGATGGGGGGGGGTACCCAGATACGCAGTATTTT
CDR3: CAEDGGGYPDTQYF

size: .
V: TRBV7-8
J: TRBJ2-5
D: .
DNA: TGTGCCAGCAGCCACAGGGAGCAAGAGACCCAGTACTTC
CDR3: CASSHREQETQYF

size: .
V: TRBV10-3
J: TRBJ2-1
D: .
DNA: TGTGCCATCAGGGATCCTAGTGGTTGGGTGTGGAATGAGCAGTTCTTC
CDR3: CAIRDPSGWVWNEQFF

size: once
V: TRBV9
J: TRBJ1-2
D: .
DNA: TGTGCCAGCAGCCCGACGGGAGGCAGGACCTCCTATGGCTACACCTTC
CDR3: CASSPTGGRTSYGYTF

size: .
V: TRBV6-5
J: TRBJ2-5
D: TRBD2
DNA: TGTGCCAGCAGTTATAGTCACCGGGAGGCCCAGTACTTC
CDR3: CASSYSHREAQYF

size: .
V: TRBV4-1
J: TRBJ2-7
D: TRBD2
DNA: TGCGCCAGCAGCCAAGACCCAGGGAGGGCCTACGAGCAGTACTTC
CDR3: CASSQDPGRAYEQYF

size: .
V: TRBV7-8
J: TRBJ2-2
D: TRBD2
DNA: TGTGCCAGCAGCTCAAGACGGCTAGCGGATACCGGGGAGCTGTTTTTT
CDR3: CASSSRRLADTGELFF

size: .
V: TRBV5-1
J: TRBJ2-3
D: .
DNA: TGCGCCAGCAGCTTGTCGTTGGAGGGGCCAGATACGCAGTATTTT
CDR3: CASSLSLEGPDTQYF

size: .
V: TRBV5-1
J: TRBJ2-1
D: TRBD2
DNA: TGCGCCAGCAGCATGTTTGGACTAGCCGTCGATGAGCAGTTCTTC
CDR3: CASSMFGLAVDEQFF

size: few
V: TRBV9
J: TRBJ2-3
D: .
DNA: TGTGCCAGCAGCGTAGGGGGTCGGGGTCTCACAGATACGCAGTATTTT
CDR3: CASSVGGRGLTDTQYF

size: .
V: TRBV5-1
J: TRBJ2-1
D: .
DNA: TGCGCCAGCAGCTTCCGCGGCCGCGATGAGCAGTTCTTC
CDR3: CASSFRGRDEQFF

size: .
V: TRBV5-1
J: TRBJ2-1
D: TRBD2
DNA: TGCGCCAGCAGCTACGGACTAGCGGGAGCCTACAATGAGCAGTTCTTC
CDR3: CASSYGLAGAYNEQFF

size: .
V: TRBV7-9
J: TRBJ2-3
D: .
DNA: TGTGCCAGCAGCCAGACAGCTTCCGGCACAGATACGCAGTATTTT
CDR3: CASSQTASGTDTQYF

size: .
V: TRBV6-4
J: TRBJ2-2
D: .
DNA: TGTGCCAGCAGTGACTCGGGCTTCAACACCGGGGAGCTGTTTTTT
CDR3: CASSDSGFNTGELFF

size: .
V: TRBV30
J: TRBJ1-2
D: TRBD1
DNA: TGTGCCGGGAAACAGGGGGTTGGCTACACCTTC
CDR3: CAGKQGVGYTF

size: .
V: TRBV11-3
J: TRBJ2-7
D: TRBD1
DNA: TGTGCCAGCAGCAGCGGGACAGGGCTCGACGAGCAGTACTTC
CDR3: CASSSGTGLDEQYF

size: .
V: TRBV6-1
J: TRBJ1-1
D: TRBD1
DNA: TGTGCCAGCAGTGAAGCTCCAGGGGGTTGGACTGAAGCTTTCTTT
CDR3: CASSEAPGGWTEAFF

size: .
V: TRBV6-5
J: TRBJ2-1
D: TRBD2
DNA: TGTGCCAGCAGTTACTCAGCTAGCGGGAATGAGCAGTTCTTC
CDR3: CASSYSASGNEQFF

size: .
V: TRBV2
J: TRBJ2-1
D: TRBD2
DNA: TGTGCCAGCAGTGATCTAGCGGGAGCGTACAATGAGCAGTTCTTC
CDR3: CASSDLAGAYNEQFF

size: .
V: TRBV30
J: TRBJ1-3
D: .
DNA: TGTGCCTGGACCGTGGGCGGGACTGGAAACACCATATATTTT
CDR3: CAWTVGGTGNTIYF

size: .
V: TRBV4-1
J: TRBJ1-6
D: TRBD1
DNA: TGCGCCAGCAGACCCGCCCAGGGGGCTAGGACCCTCTATAATTCACCCCTCCACTTT
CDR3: CASRPAQGARTLYNSPLHF

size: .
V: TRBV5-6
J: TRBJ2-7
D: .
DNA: TGTGCCAGCAGCTTCGCAGGGAACTCCTACGAGCAGTACTTC
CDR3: CASSFAGNSYEQYF

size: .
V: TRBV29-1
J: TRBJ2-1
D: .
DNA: TGCAGCGTTGACGAGTACAATGAGCAGTTCTTC
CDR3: CSVDEYNEQFF

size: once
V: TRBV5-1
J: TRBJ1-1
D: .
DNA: TGCGCCAGCAGCTTGAACCTTTACGGGAACACTGAAGCTTTCTTT
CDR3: CASSLNLYGNTEAFF

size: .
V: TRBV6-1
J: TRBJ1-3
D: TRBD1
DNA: TGTGCCAGCAGTGAGCACAGGGGTGGTGGAAACACCATATATTTT
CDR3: CASSEHRGGGNTIYF

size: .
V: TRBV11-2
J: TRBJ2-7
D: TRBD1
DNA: TGTGCCAGCAACTCAATGGGGACAGGGAGGGACGAGCAGTACTTC
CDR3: CASNSMGTGRDEQYF

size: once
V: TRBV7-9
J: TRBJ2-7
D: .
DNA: TGTGCCAGCAGCTCTAATCGACTCAGAACAAACGAGCAGTACTTC
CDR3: CASSSNRLRTNEQYF

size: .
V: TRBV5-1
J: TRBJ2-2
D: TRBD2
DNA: TGCGCCAGCAGCTTTAATCCCCCCGGGACTAGCGGAAACACCGGGGAGCTGTTTTTT
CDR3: CASSFNPPGTSGNTGELFF

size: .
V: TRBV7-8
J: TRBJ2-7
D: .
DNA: TGTGCCAGCAGCTTCTACGGTACAGGAACTTTGGAGCAGTACTTC
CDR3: CASSFYGTGTLEQYF

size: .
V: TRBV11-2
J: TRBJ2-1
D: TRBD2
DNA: TGTGCCAGCAGCGTGACTAGCGGGAGCCTCGGAGAGCAGTTCTTC
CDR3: CASSVTSGSLGEQFF

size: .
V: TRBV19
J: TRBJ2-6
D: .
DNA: TGTGCCAGTAGTATAGACAGGGGTGGGGCCAACGTCCTGACTTTC
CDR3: CASSIDRGGANVLTF

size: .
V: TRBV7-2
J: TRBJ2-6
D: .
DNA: TGTGCCAGCAGCTTGGGGGGGCTGGGAGGGGCCAACGTCCTGACTTTC
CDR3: CASSLGGLGGANVLTF

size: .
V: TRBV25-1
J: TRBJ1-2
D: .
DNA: TGTGCCAGCAGCGATTGGGGAGGAGGCGGCTACACCTTC
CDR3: CASSDWGGGGYTF

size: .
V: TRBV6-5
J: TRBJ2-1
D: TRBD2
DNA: TGTGCCAGCAGTTACCGGGGACTAGCGGGATATGAGCAGTTCTTC
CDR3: CASSYRGLAGYEQFF

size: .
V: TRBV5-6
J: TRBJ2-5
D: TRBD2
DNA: TGTGCCAGCACCTGGACTAGCGGGGCAGAGACCCAGTACTTC
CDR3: CASTWTSGAETQYF

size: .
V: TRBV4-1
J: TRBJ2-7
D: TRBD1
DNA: TGCGCCAGCAGCCTCGCACCGGGACAGAACTACGAGCAGTACTTC
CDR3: CASSLAPGQNYEQYF

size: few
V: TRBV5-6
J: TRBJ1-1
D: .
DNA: TGTGCCAGCAGCTTGACAGTGAACACTGAAGCTTTCTTT
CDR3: CASSLTVNTEAFF

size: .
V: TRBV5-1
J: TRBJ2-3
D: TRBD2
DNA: TGCGCCAGCAGCTTGGGGGGACTAGCGGGGGGAGATACGCAGTATTTT
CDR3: CASSLGGLAGGDTQYF

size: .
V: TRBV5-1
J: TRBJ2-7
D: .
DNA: TGCGCCAGCAGCGAGCCAGGGCGCGAGCAGTACTTC
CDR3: CASSEPGREQYF

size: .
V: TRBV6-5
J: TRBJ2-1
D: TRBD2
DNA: TGTGCCAGCAGTTACACGGGACTAGCACGGGAGCAGTTCTTC
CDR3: CASSYTGLAREQFF

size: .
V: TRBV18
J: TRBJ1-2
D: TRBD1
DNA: TGTGCCAGCTCACCCGGACAGGGTGGCTACACCTTC
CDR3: CASSPGQGGYTF

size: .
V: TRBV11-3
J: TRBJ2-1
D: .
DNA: TGTGCCAGCAGCTGGGGGGTGGGAGCCTACAATGAGCAGTTCTTC
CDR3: CASSWGVGAYNEQFF

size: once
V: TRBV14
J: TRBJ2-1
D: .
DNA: TGTGCCAGCAGCCAACCCCCAGCGGCTAGATATGAGCAGTTCTTC
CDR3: CASSQPPAARYEQFF

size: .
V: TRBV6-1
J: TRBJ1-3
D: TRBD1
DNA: TGTGCCAGCAGTGGCCCTACAGGGGTCGCCGGAAACACCATATATTTT
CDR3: CASSGPTGVAGNTIYF

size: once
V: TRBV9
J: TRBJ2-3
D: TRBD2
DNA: TGTGCCAGCAGCCCCAGCCCTGGCGGGGGGGCCCAAGATACGCAGTATTTT
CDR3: CASSPSPGGGAQDTQYF